The clone carrying this T cell receptor (beta chain) was found a few times. Its target is unknown. The data derive from a study of T cells in Graves' hyperthyroidism and ophthalmopathy. Cells are PBMCs isolated from around 10 ml of fresh blood. RNA transcripts were the template for amplifying TCR beta CDR3 regions. Using the HTBI primer set, a first-round RT-PCR was run on the TCR CDR3. TCRdb analysed the multiplex PCR reads with MiXCR anew, one entry per CDR3 protein. The data show about 560,000 distinct CDR3 sequences, around 15% seen once. Deletions cut 1 base from V and 6 bases from J, with 15 bases between. Germline loops: CDR1 DFQATT, CDR2 SNEGSKA (reference sequence). This CDR3 has 14 amino acids. Study observations and caveats: Within blood appeared most thyroid clonotypes that had expanded above 0.001.

V is TRBV20-1 and J is TRBJ1-1; D is possibly TRBD1 (6 bases). This sequence originates from a woman in her 40s with Graves' hyperthyroidism. Source material: blood. CDR3 residues: CSARVEGQSPEAFF. CDR3 nucleotides: TGCAGTGCTAGAGTGGAAGGACAGAGCCCTGAAGCTTTCTTT.